This T cell receptor (beta chain) came from a study of regulatory T cells in long-lasting Graves disease (dated by TCRdb to the early 2020s). Regarding the research as a whole: Persistent Graves' disease meant more than 5 years of antithyroid drug treatment with TSH receptor autoantibodies that stayed positive. This study used TCR sequencing and RNA sequencing of peripheral blood to compare persistent Graves' disease patients against newly diagnosed Graves' disease patients. The study took place in China and was registered as a clinical trial. A total of some 35 samples underwent TCR sequencing: around 13 from persistent and roughly 20 from newly diagnosed Graves' disease patients. Persistent Graves' disease patients in the clinical cohort had taken antithyroid drugs for roughly ten years on average. Points the paper makes about the study in general: The authors acknowledged the small sample size as a limitation that may reduce accuracy. Persistent disease showed preferential use of TRBV28, TRBJ1-2 and TRBJ2-5, whereas newly diagnosed disease favored TRBV20-1 and TRBJ2-1. Persistent Graves' disease patients showed lower TCR Shannon entropy and fewer highly expanded clones than newly diagnosed patients, suggesting clonal expansion. Only the TCR beta chain was sequenced and analyzed. Patients with persistent disease shared more public clonotypes (roughly 2,900) than newly diagnosed patients did (966). Because the primary lesion, thyroid tissue, could not be accessed, the study looked at peripheral blood alone.

Counted from cysteine to phenylalanine, this CDR3 has 15 amino acids. Left in the record is the CDR3 DNA by itself, 45 bases read in frame from the first base. Cut back by 5 bases and 3 bases, the V and J ends lie 17 bases apart. The germline V gene (reference sequence) specifies SEHNR as CDR1 and FQNEAQ as CDR2. The library was built by means of multiplex PCR. Sequencer: Illumina HiSeq 4000. TCR beta libraries were built with iRepertoire HTBI primers and Arm-PCR amplification of CDR3 regions. Before sequencing, the PCR products went through gel purification. From the authors' description of their analysis: Gene usage analysis of CDR3 amino acid clonotypes relied on the 55 to 80 TRBV and about 15 TRBJ segments identified across samples. COPE and FqMerger were used to merge filtered high-quality paired reads into contigs. BLAST was used to align contigs to the IMGT TRBV, TRBD and TRBJ reference genes, and CDR3 was defined following IMGT. Highly expanded clones were defined as clonotypes with a frequency above 0.1%. Shannon entropy was used to measure repertoire diversity, and the Gini coefficient was used to measure V-J evenness. A clonotype found in more than one individual was treated as public. The raw public reads went through TCRdb reprocessing: fastp at Q25, MiXCR clone calling, in-frame beta chains kept. Merged by CDR3 protein, the rows form single entries marked with the most common genes and DNA. The authors' filters were not applied to this entry. The sample records a few hundred thousand distinct CDR3 sequences, about 20% of which are singletons. The leading ten clones occupy roughly 26% of the sample.

The sample's time point label is to be understood as: persistent/refractory GD, antithyroid drugs over 5 years with positive TRAb. RNA was extracted from PBMCs in TRIzol for both TCR sequencing and RNA sequencing. The diagnosis of Graves' disease was made according to American Thyroid Association guidelines. The patients came from an endocrinology department in Xi'an, China. From each patient, approximately 10 milliliters of peripheral blood was collected into an EDTA anticoagulant tube. Ficoll Paque Plus density gradient separation was used to isolate PBMCs, and no further T cell sorting was performed. An Agilent 2100 Bioanalyzer and agarose gel were used to assess RNA quality, and a NanoDrop 2000 was used to measure RNA concentration. About this clonotype: Its antigen specificity is not known. No clone much larger than this one lies a single base away; base qualities are absent.

The V and J genes are TRBV7-9 and TRBJ2-7, with an unclear D gene assignment. Sequences were derived from peripheral blood mononuclear cells (PBMCs), sampled when the disease was refractory, from a patient treated with antithyroid drugs. The clonotype was recovered from a female donor with Graves disease. CDR3 reads: CASSTPVGQNYEQYF. The nucleotide sequence is TGTGCCAGCAGCACCCCGGTCGGGCAGAACTACGAGCAGTACTTC.